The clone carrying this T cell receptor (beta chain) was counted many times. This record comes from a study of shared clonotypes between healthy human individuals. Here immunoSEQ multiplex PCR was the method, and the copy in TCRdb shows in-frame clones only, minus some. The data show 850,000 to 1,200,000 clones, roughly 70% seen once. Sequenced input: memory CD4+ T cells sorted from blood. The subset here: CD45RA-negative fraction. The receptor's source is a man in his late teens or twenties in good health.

The CDR3 DNA reads TGCGCCAGCAGTCAGGACAGGGCCGACTACAATGAGCAGTTCTTC. Its protein is CASSQDRADYNEQFF. The rearrangement uses TRBV5-1 and TRBJ2-1, with 8 bases aligning to TRBD1. The germline gives CDR1 SGHRS, CDR2 YFSETQ. V was clipped by 5 bases and J by 3 bases; unmatched bases: 7. This CDR3 has 15 amino acids.